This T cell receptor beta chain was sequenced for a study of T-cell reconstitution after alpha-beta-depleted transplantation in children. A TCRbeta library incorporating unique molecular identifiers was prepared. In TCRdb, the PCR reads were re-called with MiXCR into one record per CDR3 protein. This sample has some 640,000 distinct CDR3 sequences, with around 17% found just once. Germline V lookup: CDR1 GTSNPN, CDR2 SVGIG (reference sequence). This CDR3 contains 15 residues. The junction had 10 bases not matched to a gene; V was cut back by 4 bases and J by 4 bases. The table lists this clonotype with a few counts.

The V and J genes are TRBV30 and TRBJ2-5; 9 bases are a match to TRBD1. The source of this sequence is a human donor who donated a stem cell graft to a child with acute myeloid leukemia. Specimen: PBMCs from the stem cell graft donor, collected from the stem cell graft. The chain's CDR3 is CAWMRGQGFGETQYF. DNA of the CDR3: TGTGCCTGGATGAGGGGACAGGGATTTGGAGAGACCCAGTACTTC.